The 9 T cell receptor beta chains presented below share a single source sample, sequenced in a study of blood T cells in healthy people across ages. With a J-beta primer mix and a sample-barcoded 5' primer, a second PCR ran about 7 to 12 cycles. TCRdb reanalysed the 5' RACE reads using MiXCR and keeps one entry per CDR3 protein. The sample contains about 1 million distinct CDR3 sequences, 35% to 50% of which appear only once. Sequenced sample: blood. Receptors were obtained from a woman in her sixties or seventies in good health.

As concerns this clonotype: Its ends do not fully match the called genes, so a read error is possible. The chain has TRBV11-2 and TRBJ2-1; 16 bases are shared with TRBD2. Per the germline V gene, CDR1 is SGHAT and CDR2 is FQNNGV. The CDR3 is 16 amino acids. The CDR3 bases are TGTGCCTGCAGCTTGGGGACTAGCGGGAGGGCCATTGAGCAGTTCTTC. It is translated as CACSLGTSGRAIEQFF. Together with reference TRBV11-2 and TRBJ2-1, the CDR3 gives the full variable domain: EAGVAQSPRYKIIEKRQSVAFWCNPISGHATLYWYQQILGQGPKLLIQFQNNGVVDDSQLPKDRFSAERLKGVDSTLKIQPAKLEDSAVYLCACSLGTSGRAIEQFFGPGTRLTVL.

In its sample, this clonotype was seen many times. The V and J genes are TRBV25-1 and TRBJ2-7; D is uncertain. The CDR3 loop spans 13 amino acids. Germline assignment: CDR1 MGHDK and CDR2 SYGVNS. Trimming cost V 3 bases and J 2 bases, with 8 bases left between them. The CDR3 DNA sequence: TGTGCCAGCAGTGATAGGGTAGCCTACGAGCAGTACTTC. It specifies CASSDRVAYEQYF.

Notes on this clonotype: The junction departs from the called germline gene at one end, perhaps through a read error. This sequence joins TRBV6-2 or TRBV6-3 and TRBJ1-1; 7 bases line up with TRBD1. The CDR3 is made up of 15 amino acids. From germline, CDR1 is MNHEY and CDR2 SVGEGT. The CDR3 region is CASSYRGQLNAEAFF. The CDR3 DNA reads TGTGCCAGCAGTTACAGGGGACAGCTGAACGCTGAAGCTTTCTTT.

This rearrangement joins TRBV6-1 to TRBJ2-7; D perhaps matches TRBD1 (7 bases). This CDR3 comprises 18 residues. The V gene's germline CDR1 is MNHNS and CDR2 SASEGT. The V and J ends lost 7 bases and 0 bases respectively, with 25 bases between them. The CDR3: CASTEGQGGTVSSYEQYF. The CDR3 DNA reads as TGTGCCAGCACCGAGGGGCAGGGGGGAACCGTAAGCTCCTACGAGCAGTACTTC.

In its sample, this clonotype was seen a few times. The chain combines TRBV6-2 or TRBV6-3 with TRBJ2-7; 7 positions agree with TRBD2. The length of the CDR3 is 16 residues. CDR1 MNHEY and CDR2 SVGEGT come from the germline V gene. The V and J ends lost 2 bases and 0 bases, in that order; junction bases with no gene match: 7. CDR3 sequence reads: CASSYRRLADSYEQYF. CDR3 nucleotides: TGTGCCAGCAGTTACAGGAGGCTAGCGGACTCCTACGAGCAGTACTTC.

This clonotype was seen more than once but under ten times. CDR3 protein: CASSESSGRKNIQYF. The CDR3 DNA reads TGTGCCAGCAGCGAATCTAGCGGACGCAAAAACATTCAGTACTTC. This chain uses TRBV7-9 with TRBJ2-4; 7 bases fit TRBD2. V was clipped by 5 bases and J by 3 bases; unmatched bases: 7. CDR1 is SEHNR, CDR2 FQNEAQ, per germline (reference sequence). This CDR3 region has 15 residues.

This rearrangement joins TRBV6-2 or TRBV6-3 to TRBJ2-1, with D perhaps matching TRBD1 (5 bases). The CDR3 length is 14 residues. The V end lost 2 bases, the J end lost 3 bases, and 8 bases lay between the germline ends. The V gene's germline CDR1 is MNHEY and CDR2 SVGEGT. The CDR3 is CASSYMTDYNEQFF. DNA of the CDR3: TGTGCCAGCAGTTACATGACAGACTACAATGAGCAGTTCTTC.

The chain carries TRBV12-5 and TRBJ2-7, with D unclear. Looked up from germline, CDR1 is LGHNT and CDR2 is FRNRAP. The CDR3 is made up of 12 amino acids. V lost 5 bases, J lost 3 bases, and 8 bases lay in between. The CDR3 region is CASGLRVYEQYF. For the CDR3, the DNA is TGTGCTAGTGGTCTTAGGGTCTACGAGCAGTACTTC.

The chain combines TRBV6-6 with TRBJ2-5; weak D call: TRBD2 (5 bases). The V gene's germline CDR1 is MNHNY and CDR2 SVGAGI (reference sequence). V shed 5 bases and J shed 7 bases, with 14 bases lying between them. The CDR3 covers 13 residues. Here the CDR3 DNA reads TGTGCCAGCAGTGACCACGGGGTGGCGACCCAGTACTTC. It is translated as CASSDHGVATQYF.